These 25 T cell receptor beta chains were sequenced from one sample in a study of cytomegalovirus exposure and HLA in healthy donors. The PCR was carried out with 60 Vbeta primers and 13 Jbeta primers. Only in-frame clones appear in the TCRdb table, and some are missing; sequencing was by immunoSEQ multiplex PCR. Here the sample spans about 150,000 clones, 65% to 85% being singletons. The source material was PBMCs. The source is a male donor in good health and CMV-seropositive.

This clone was picked up a small number of times. The genes are TRBV9 and TRBJ2-1; TRBD2 is a possible D gene (5 bases). Trimming pared 0 bases from V and 7 bases from J, leaving 8 bases between. CDR3 length: 13 residues. Looked up from germline, CDR1 is SGDLS and CDR2 is YYNGEE. CDR3 nucleotide sequence: TGTGCCAGCAGCGTAGGACTACCTAATGAGCAGTTCTTC. Translation gives CASSVGLPNEQFF.

Comment on this clone: A read error may account for a junction end that differs from germline. The gene calls are TRBV7-7 and TRBJ1-5, with 10 bases identical to TRBD1. The CDR3 totals 15 residues. The germline V gene encodes CDR1 SSHAT and CDR2 FNYEAQ (reference sequence). CDR3 region: CASSRRQGANQPQHF. The CDR3 DNA is TGTGCTAGCAGCCGGAGACAGGGGGCTAATCAGCCCCAGCATTTT.

The V and J genes are TRBV13 and TRBJ2-5; 7 bases are a match to TRBD1. The DNA end is more similar to TRBJ2-7, so the J call may be wrong. Per germline, CDR1 PRHDT and CDR2 FYEKMQ (reference sequence). The CDR3 extends over 15 amino acids. The CDR3 reads CASSLLGQASYEQYF. As DNA, the CDR3 is TGTGCCAGCAGCTTACTAGGACAGGCTTCCTACGAGCAGTACTTC.

This chain connects TRBV13 to TRBJ1-2; TRBD1 matches at 7 bases. Germline CDR1 is PRHDT and CDR2 is FYEKMQ (reference sequence). The CDR3 has 14 residues. V shed 3 bases, J shed 2 bases, and the junction held 3 bases outside the gene matches. CDR3 amino acids: CASSLKDRNYGYTF. CDR3 DNA sequence: TGTGCCAGCAGCTTGAAGGACAGGAACTATGGCTACACCTTC.

The CDR3 region is CASSPGTSGNTDTQYF. The CDR3, as DNA: TGTGCCAGCAGCCCCGGGACTAGCGGGAACACAGATACGCAGTATTTT. The rearrangement joins TRBV11-3 to TRBJ2-3, with 13 bases that match TRBD2. This CDR3 has 16 amino acids. J was trimmed by 2 bases and V by 5 bases; bases with no gene match: 4. Germline assignment: CDR1 SGHNT and CDR2 YENEEA.

The V call is TRBV5-1, the J call TRBJ2-2, with D hard to call. V lost 2 bases, J lost 6 bases, and 5 bases lay in between. This CDR3 spans 12 amino acids. Germline assignment: CDR1 SGHRS and CDR2 YFSETQ. CDR3 protein: CASSFGPGELFF. The CDR3 DNA sequence: TGCGCCAGCAGCTTCGGTCCCGGGGAGCTGTTTTTT.

This clone was seen only once. This chain uses TRBV7-9 with TRBJ2-7, with 11 positions matching TRBD2. The germline gives CDR1 SEHNR, CDR2 FQNEAQ (reference sequence). J gave up 1 base and V 5 bases, and 7 bases lay outside the gene matches. This CDR3 is 16 amino acids long. CDR3 loop: CASSPPRLAGSYEQYF. The CDR3 nucleotides read TGTGCCAGCAGCCCTCCTCGACTAGCGGGGTCCTACGAGCAGTACTTC.

In DNA, the CDR3 is TGTGCCAGCAGCTCAGGGACAGGGGAAGAGACCCAGTACTTC. This translates into CASSSGTGEETQYF. The chain is built from TRBV11-3 and TRBJ2-5, with 10 bases aligning to TRBD1. With V trimmed by 4 bases and J by 3 bases, 2 bases remained unmatched. Germline assignment: CDR1 SGHNT and CDR2 YENEEA. The CDR3 runs to 14 residues.

About this clone itself: Other DNA sequences of this sample code for an identical CDR3. The gene calls are TRBV27 and TRBJ1-2; D not certain. The CDR3 runs to 12 residues. CDR1 is MNHEY and CDR2 is SMNVEV in the germline V gene (reference sequence). The V gene lost 6 bases and the J gene lost 5 bases, with 10 bases spanning the gap. The CDR3 loop is CASSPGNYGYTF. CDR3 sequence (DNA): TGTGCCAGCAGCCCAGGAAATTATGGCTACACCTTC.

The CDR3 DNA follows: TGTGCCTGGATTATGAGGGAGCGGAGCACAGATACGCAGTATTTT. Its protein product is CAWIMRERSTDTQYF. The chain joins TRBV30 to TRBJ2-3, with D tentatively TRBD2 (5 bases). The CDR3 length is 15 residues. V gave up 4 bases and J gave up 0 bases, with 14 bases separating them. Germline CDR1 reads GTSNPN; CDR2 reads SVGIG (reference sequence).

The V and J genes are TRBV9 and TRBJ2-1; TRBD1 matches at 8 bases. With V trimmed by 0 bases and J by 10 bases, 6 bases remained unmatched. CDR1 is SGDLS, CDR2 YYNGEE, per germline. CDR3 length equals 14 residues. The CDR3 protein is CASSVGGQALEQFF. The CDR3 region has the DNA TGTGCCAGCAGCGTAGGGGGACAGGCCTTGGAGCAGTTCTTC. Full variable domain (rest looked up from reference TRBV9 and TRBJ2-1): DSGVTQTPKHLITATGQRVTLRCSPRSGDLSVYWYQQSLDQGLQFLIQYYNGEERAKGNILERFSAQQFPDLHSELNLSSLELGDSALYFCASSVGGQALEQFFGPGTRLTVL.

The V gene is TRBV5-6, the J gene TRBJ2-7; 9 bases are shared with TRBD1. Germline CDR1 is SGHDT and CDR2 is YYEEEE. The CDR3 contains 15 residues. The V and J ends lost 1 base and 7 bases, in that order; junction bases with no gene match: 9. DNA of the CDR3: TGTGCCAGCAGCTTGCCCGGGACAGGGATAGGGGAGCAGTACTTC. This gives the protein CASSLPGTGIGEQYF.

This clone has a single count. V usage is TRBV5-1 and J usage is TRBJ2-5; D might be TRBD2 (6 bases). The CDR3 has 15 amino acids. V shed 0 bases and J shed 1 base, with 10 bases lying between them. Germline V gene sequence: CDR1 SGHRS, CDR2 YFSETQ. CDR3 sequence: CASSLEGGTQETQYF. CDR3 nucleotides: TGCGCCAGCAGCTTGGAGGGCGGGACCCAAGAGACCCAGTACTTC.

This rearrangement joins TRBV6-1 to TRBJ2-1; D possibly corresponds to TRBD2 (5 bases). The CDR3 covers 14 residues. V shed 9 bases and J shed 5 bases, with 17 bases lying between them. Germline-derived CDR1 and CDR2 are MNHNS and SASEGT. CDR3 nucleotide sequence: TGTGCCAGTACGGCCGGACTGGACCACAATGAGCAGTTCTTC. Translation: CASTAGLDHNEQFF.

The table lists this clone with a few counts. This chain links TRBV5-4 with TRBJ2-5; TRBD2 matches at 9 bases. The trim removed 3 bases at V and 3 bases at J, leaving 3 bases unmatched. The CDR3 length is 14 residues. Germline values: CDR1 SGHNT, CDR2 YYREEE (reference sequence). CDR3 sequence: CASSSGLAEETQYF. The DNA for the CDR3 is TGTGCCAGCAGCTCGGGACTAGCAGAAGAGACCCAGTACTTC.

This chain links TRBV5-6 with TRBJ1-2, with 8 bases identical to TRBD1. Trimming took 5 bases from V and 2 from J; bases not matched to a gene: 2. CDR1 is SGHDT and CDR2 is YYEEEE in the germline V gene. The length of the CDR3 is 13 residues. CDR3 protein: CASRTGENYGYTF. In DNA, the CDR3 is TGTGCCAGCAGGACAGGGGAGAACTATGGCTACACCTTC.

The J gene is TRBJ2-5, the V gene TRBV6-5; TRBD1 is a possible D gene (5 bases). This CDR3 has 14 amino acids. Trimming shortened V by 1 base and J by 2 bases, and 8 bases separated the two germline ends. In germline, CDR1 is MNHEY, CDR2 SVGAGI. CDR3 region: CASSYFSGQETQYF. The CDR3, as DNA: TGTGCCAGCAGTTACTTCTCAGGGCAAGAGACCCAGTACTTC.

The chain joins TRBV29-1 to TRBJ1-3; D is possibly TRBD1 (6 bases). Trimming left V 6 bases short and J 0 bases short, with 9 bases between. The germline CDR1 and CDR2 sequences are SQVTM and ANQGSEA. CDR3 length equals 13 residues. Written as DNA, the CDR3 is TGCAGCGTGTGGACAGCCTCTGGAAACACCATATATTTT. It translates to CSVWTASGNTIYF.

V usage is TRBV25-1 and J usage is TRBJ1-4; a weak D match, TRBD1 (6 bases). The CDR3 spans 15 residues. From germline, CDR1 is MGHDK and CDR2 SYGVNS. The germline V and J ends were trimmed by 5 bases and 7 bases, with 17 bases remaining between them. CDR3 residues: CASSNPRGGSEKLFF. The CDR3 region has the DNA TGTGCCAGCAGTAACCCCAGGGGCGGTAGTGAAAAACTGTTTTTT.

The chain employs TRBV18 and TRBJ1-5; 10 nucleotides align to TRBD1. This CDR3 spans 15 amino acids. From germline, CDR1 is KGHSH and CDR2 LQKENI. The junction had 4 bases not matched to a gene; V was cut back by 4 bases and J by 4 bases. CDR3 DNA: TGTGCCAGCTCACTCGGGACAGGGGTGAATCAGCCCCAGCATTTT. The encoded protein is CASSLGTGVNQPQHF.

V gene TRBV27 combines with J gene TRBJ2-1; a possible D gene is TRBD1 (6 bases). The germline V and J ends were trimmed by 7 bases and 5 bases, with 18 bases remaining between them. Germline V gives CDR1 MNHEY, CDR2 SMNVEV (reference sequence). This CDR3 contains 15 residues. CDR3 protein: CASINSGESNNEQFF. The CDR3 bases are TGTGCCAGCATAAATTCAGGGGAATCTAACAATGAGCAGTTCTTC.

The count of this clone is one. This chain links TRBV5-6 with TRBJ1-5, with 7 bases fitting TRBD1. Germline CDR1 and CDR2: SGHDT and YYEEEE. The trim removed 1 base at V and 4 bases at J, leaving 5 bases unmatched. This CDR3 has 15 residues. DNA for the CDR3: TGTGCCAGCAGCTTGCGGGGACAGCTTAATCAGCCCCAGCATTTT. Translated: CASSLRGQLNQPQHF.

This rearrangement joins TRBV2 to TRBJ2-5; TRBD1 might be the D (6 bases). The CDR3 is made up of 12 amino acids. CDR1 is SNHLY and CDR2 is FYNNEI in the germline V gene. V was cut by 8 bases and J by 5 bases, with 12 bases left in between. This chain's CDR3 is CASSPGAETQYF. The CDR3, as DNA: TGTGCCAGCTCCCCAGGGGCGGAGACCCAGTACTTC.

This clone was recorded a few times. The CDR3 reads CASSPSGTALEKLFF. Here the CDR3 DNA reads TGTGCCAGCAGCCCTTCCGGGACAGCTCTTGAAAAACTGTTTTTT. J is TRBJ1-4 and V is TRBV6-6; 7 bases fit TRBD1. The CDR3 covers 15 residues. Looked up from germline, CDR1 is MNHNY and CDR2 is SVGAGI (reference sequence). The V and J ends lost 6 bases and 7 bases, in that order; junction bases with no gene match: 11.

V and J are TRBV9 and TRBJ2-1, with 7 nucleotides matching TRBD2. Per germline, CDR1 SGDLS and CDR2 YYNGEE. J was trimmed by 7 bases and V by 0 bases; bases with no gene match: 4. CDR3 length: 14 amino acids. The CDR3, as DNA: TGTGCCAGCAGCGTAGAGGAAGCGGGGAATGAGCAGTTCTTC. Translation: CASSVEEAGNEQFF.